This entry is about one T cell receptor beta chain. CDR1 MNHEY and CDR2 SMNVEV come from the germline V gene (reference sequence). CDR3 size: 15 residues. Trimming left V 5 bases short and J 7 bases short, with 15 bases between. These data belong to a study of radiotherapy plus CTLA-4 blockade in lung cancer. The table came from immunoSEQ multiplex PCR; TCRdb's copy has only in-frame clones and leaves some out. The sample consists of around 80,000 clones, under 85% of them appearing once. This sequence originates from a human donor with non-small cell lung cancer who had stable disease on radiotherapy plus ipilimumab. Source: peripheral blood, taken from a patient treated with radiotherapy plus ipilimumab. The rearrangement joins TRBV27 to TRBJ1-6, with D perhaps matching TRBD1 (6 bases). Here the CDR3 reads CASSPLGGGNSPLHF. CDR3 nucleotides: TGTGCCAGCAGTCCCCTGGGGGGCGGAAATTCACCCCTCCACTTT.